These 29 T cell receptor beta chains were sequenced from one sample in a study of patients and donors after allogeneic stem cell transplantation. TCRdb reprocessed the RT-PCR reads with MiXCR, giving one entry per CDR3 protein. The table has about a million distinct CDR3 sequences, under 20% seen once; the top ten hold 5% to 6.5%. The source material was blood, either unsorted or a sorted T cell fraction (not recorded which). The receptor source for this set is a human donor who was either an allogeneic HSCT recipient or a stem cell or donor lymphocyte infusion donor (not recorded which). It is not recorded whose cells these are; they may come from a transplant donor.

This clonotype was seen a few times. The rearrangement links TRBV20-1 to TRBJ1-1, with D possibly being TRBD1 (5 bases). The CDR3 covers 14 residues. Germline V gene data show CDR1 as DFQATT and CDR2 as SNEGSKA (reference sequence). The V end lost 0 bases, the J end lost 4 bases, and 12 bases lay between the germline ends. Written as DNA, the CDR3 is TGCAGTGCTAGAGATCGGACATTTGGCACTGAAGCTTTCTTT. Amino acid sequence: CSARDRTFGTEAFF.

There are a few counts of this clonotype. CDR3 sequence: CASSQDAGVVADTQYF. In DNA form, the CDR3 reads TGCGCCAGCAGCCAAGATGCAGGGGTGGTGGCAGATACGCAGTATTTT. The chain carries TRBV4-3 and TRBJ2-3; D might be TRBD1 (6 bases). Looked up from germline, CDR1 is LGHNA and CDR2 is YSLEER. Trimming pared 0 bases from V and 4 bases from J, leaving 14 bases between. This CDR3 is built from 16 residues.

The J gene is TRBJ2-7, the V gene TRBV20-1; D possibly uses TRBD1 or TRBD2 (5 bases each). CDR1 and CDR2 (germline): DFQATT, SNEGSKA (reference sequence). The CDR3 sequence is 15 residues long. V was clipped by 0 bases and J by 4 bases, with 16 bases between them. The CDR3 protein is CSARDLGTKAYEQYF. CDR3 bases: TGCAGTGCTAGAGATCTGGGGACGAAGGCTTACGAGCAGTACTTC.

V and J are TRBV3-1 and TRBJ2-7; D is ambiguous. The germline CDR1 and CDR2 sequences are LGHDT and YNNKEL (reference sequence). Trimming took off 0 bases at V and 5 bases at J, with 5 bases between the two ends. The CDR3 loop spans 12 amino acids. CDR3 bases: TGTGCCAGCAGCCAAGAAGGTAACGAGCAGTACTTC. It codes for CASSQEGNEQYF.

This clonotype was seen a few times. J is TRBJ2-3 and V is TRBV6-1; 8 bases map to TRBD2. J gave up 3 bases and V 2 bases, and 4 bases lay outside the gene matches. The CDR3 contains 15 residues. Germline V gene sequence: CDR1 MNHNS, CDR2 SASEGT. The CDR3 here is CASSESGRLTDTQYF. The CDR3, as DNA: TGTGCCAGCAGTGAAAGCGGGAGACTGACAGATACGCAGTATTTT.

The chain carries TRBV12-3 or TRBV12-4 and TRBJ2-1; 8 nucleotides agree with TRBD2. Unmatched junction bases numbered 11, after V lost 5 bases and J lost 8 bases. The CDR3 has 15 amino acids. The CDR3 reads CASSITGLVPHEQFF. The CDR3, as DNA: TGTGCCAGCAGTATAACGGGACTAGTCCCCCATGAGCAGTTCTTC.

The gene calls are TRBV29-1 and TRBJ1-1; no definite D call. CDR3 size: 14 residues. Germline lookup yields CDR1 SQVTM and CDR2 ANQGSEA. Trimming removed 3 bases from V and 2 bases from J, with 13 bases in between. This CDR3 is CSVDLGSLNTEAFF. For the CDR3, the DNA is TGCAGCGTTGATTTGGGCAGTTTAAACACTGAAGCTTTCTTT.

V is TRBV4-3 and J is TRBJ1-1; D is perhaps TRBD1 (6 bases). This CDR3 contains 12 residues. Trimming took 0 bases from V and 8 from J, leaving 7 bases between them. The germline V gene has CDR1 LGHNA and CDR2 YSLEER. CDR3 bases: TGCGCCAGCAGCCAAGAGGACAGCGAAGCTTTCTTT. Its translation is CASSQEDSEAFF.

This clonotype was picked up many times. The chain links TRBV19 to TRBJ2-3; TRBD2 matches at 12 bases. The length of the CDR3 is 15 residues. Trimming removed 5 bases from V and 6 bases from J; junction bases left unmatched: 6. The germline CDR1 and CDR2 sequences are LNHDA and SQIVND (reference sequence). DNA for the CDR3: TGTGCCAGTAGTTCGGGACTAGCGGGCCTGGATACGCAGTATTTT. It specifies CASSSGLAGLDTQYF.

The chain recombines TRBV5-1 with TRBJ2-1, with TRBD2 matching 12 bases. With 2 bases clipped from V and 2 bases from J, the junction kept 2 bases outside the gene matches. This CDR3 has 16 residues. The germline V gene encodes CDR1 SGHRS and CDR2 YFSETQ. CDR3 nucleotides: TGCGCCAGCAGCTTACGGACTAGCGGGGCCTACAATGAGCAGTTCTTC. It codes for CASSLRTSGAYNEQFF.

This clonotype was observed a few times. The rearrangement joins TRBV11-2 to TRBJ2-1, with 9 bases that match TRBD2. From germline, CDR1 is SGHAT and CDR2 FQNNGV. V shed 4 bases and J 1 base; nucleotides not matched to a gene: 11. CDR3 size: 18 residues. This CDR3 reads CASSSTFLAGRSYNEQFF. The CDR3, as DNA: TGTGCCAGCAGCTCCACATTCCTAGCGGGGCGGTCCTACAATGAGCAGTTCTTC.

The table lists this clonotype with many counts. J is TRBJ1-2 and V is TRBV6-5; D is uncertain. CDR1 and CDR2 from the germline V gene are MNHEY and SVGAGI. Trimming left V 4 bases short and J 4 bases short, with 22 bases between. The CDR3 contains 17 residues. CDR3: CASSSLDLNPSLYGYTF. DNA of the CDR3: TGTGCCAGCAGTTCCTTGGACCTGAACCCGTCTCTCTATGGCTACACCTTC.

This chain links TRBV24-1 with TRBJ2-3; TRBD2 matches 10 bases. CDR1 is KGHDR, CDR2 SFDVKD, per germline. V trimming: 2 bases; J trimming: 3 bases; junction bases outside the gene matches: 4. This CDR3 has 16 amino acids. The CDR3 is CATSDSGTSVTDTQYF. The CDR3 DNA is TGTGCCACCAGTGATTCCGGGACTAGCGTGACAGATACGCAGTATTTT.

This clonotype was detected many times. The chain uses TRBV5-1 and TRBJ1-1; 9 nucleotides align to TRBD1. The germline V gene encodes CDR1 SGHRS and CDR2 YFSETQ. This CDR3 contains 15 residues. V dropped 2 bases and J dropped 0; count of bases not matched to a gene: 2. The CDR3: CASSLGQGMNTEAFF. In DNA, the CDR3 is TGCGCCAGCAGCTTAGGACAGGGGATGAACACTGAAGCTTTCTTT.

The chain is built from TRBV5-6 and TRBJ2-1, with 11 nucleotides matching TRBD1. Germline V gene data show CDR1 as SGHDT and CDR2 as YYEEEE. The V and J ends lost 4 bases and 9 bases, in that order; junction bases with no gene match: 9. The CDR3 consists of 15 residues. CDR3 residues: CASSHGTGGKVEQFF. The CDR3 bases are TGTGCCAGCAGCCACGGGACAGGGGGAAAAGTTGAGCAGTTCTTC.

Here the CDR3 reads CASSRTGPSGGAVDTQYF. CDR3 bases: TGTGCCAGCAGCCGGACTGGTCCCAGCGGGGGGGCGGTAGATACGCAGTATTTT. The gene calls are TRBV4-2 and TRBJ2-3; 10 bases agree with TRBD2. Germline V gives CDR1 LGHNA, CDR2 YNFKEQ. V shed 4 bases, J shed 5 bases, and the junction held 15 bases outside the gene matches. The CDR3 covers 18 residues.

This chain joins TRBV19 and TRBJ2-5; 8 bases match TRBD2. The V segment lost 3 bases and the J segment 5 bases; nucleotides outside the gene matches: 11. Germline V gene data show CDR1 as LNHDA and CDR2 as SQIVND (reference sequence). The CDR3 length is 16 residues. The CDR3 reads CASSISAGVGRETQYF. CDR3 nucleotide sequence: TGTGCCAGTAGTATCTCAGCGGGAGTGGGGAGGGAGACCCAGTACTTC. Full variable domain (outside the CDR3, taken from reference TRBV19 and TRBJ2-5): DGGITQSPKYLFRKEGQNVTLSCEQNLNHDAMYWYRQDPGQGLRLIYYSQIVNDFQKGDIAEGYSVSREKKESFPLTVTSAQKNPTAFYLCASSISAGVGRETQYFGPGTRLLVL.

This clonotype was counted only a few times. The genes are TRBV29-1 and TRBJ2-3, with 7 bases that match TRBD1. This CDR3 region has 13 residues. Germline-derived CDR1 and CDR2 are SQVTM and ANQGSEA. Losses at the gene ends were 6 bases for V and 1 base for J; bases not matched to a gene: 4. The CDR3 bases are TGCAGCGTCGGGGACAGAGGCACAGATACGCAGTATTTT. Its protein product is CSVGDRGTDTQYF.

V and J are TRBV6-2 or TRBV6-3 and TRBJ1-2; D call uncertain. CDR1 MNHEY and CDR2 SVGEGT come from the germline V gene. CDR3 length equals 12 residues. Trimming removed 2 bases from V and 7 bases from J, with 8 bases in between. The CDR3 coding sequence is TGTGCCAGCAGTTACGGAAATGGTGGCTACACCTTC. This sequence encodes CASSYGNGGYTF.

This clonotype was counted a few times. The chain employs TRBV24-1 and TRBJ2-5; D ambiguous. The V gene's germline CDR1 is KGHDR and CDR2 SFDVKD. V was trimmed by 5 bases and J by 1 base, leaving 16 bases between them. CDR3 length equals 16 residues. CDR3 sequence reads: CATSALGEALQETQYF. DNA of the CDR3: TGTGCCACCAGTGCCTTGGGTGAGGCCCTCCAAGAGACCCAGTACTTC.

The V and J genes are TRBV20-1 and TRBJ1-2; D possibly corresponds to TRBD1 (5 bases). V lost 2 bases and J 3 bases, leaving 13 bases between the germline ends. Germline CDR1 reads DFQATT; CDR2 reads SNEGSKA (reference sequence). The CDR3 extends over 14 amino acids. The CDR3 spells CSARYGRGDYGYTF. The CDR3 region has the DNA TGCAGTGCTAGATATGGGAGGGGAGACTATGGCTACACCTTC.

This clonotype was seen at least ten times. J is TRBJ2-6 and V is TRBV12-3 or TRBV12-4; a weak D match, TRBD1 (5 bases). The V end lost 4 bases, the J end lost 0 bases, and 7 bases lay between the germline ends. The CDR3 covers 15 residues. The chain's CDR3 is CASSSRVSGANVLTF. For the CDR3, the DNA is TGTGCCAGCAGTTCCAGGGTCTCTGGGGCCAACGTCCTGACTTTC.

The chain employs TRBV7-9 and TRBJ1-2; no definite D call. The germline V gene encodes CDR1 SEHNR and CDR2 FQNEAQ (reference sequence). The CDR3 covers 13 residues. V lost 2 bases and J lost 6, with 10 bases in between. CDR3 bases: TGTGCCAGCAGCTTACCCGGCCTCCATGGCTACACCTTC. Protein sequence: CASSLPGLHGYTF.

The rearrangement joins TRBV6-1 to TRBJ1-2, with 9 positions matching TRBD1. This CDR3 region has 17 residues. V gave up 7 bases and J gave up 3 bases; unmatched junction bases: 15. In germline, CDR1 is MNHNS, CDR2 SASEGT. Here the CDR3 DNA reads TGTGCCAGCACCCGTGGACAGGGGAAGGGATATGACTATGGCTACACCTTC. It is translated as CASTRGQGKGYDYGYTF.

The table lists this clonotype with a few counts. CDR3 DNA sequence: TGTGCCAGCTCCTTCCCCTTTGGGCACAGGGGAGGCGGCTACACCTTC. As protein: CASSFPFGHRGGGYTF. The V call is TRBV7-2, the J call TRBJ1-2; 7 bases map to TRBD1. From germline, CDR1 is SGHTA and CDR2 FQGNSA. J was trimmed by 8 bases and V by 8 bases; bases with no gene match: 20. CDR3 length: 16 amino acids.

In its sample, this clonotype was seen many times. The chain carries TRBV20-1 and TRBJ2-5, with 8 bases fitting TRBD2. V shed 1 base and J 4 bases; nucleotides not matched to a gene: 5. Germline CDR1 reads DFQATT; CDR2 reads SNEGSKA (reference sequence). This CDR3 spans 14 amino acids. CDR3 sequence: CSARARAGGETQYF. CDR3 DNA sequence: TGCAGTGCTAGAGCACGGGCGGGGGGAGAGACCCAGTACTTC.

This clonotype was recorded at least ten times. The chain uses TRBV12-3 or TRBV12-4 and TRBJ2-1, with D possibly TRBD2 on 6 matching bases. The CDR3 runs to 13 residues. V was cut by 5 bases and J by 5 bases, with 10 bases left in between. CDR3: CASSGTGNNEQFF. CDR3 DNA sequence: TGTGCCAGCAGTGGGACTGGGAACAATGAGCAGTTCTTC.

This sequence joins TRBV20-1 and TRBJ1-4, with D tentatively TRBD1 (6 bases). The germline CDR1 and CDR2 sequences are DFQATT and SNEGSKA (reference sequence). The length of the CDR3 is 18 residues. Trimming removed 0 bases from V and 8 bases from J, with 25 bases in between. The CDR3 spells CSARDQEGGRGAYEKLFF. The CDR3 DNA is TGCAGTGCTAGAGATCAAGAGGGGGGGAGAGGGGCCTACGAAAAACTGTTTTTT.

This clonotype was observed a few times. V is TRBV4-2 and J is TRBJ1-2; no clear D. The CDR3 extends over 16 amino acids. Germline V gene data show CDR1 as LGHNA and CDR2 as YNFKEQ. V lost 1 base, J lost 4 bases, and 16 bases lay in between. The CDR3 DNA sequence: TGTGCCAGCAGCCAAGGGGCGCGGGCAGAACTCTATGGCTACACCTTC. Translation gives CASSQGARAELYGYTF.